A single sample gave rise to the 19 T cell receptor beta chains below, sequenced in a study of cytomegalovirus exposure and HLA in healthy donors. The table came from immunoSEQ multiplex PCR; TCRdb's copy has only in-frame clones and leaves some out. Among nearly 110,000 clones, about 88% were seen once, and the ten largest hold more than 1.5%. Sequencing was carried out using PBMCs. The origin of the receptors is a woman between 18 and 29 years old in good health and CMV-seropositive.

V is TRBV27 and J is TRBJ1-6; 10 bases fit TRBD1. The CDR3 runs to 15 residues. Germline CDR1 and CDR2: MNHEY and SMNVEV (reference sequence). The V gene end was trimmed by 4 bases and the J gene end by 10 bases; junction bases not matched to a gene: 7. This chain's CDR3 is CASSSRQGARSPLHF. CDR3 in DNA: TGTGCCAGCAGTTCGCGACAGGGGGCACGGTCACCCCTCCACTTT.

The chain uses TRBV25-1 and TRBJ1-1; possibly TRBD1 for D (6 bases). Germline V lookup: CDR1 MGHDK, CDR2 SYGVNS. Trimming shortened V by 4 bases and J by 1 base, and 19 bases separated the two germline ends. The CDR3 has 17 amino acids. The CDR3 sequence: CASSVGRGGKWNTEAFF. The CDR3 DNA follows: TGTGCCAGCAGTGTAGGGCGGGGGGGCAAGTGGAACACTGAAGCTTTCTTT.

This chain connects TRBV28 to TRBJ2-7, with D possibly matching TRBD1 (6 bases). V lost 5 bases, J lost 5 bases, and 13 bases lay in between. This CDR3 comprises 13 residues. Germline V gene data show CDR1 as MDHEN and CDR2 as SYDVKM. In DNA form, the CDR3 reads TGTGCCAGCAGTCGGACAGTGGGGCACGAGCAGTACGTC. This translates into CASSRTVGHEQYV.

V gene TRBV6-1 combines with J gene TRBJ1-2, with 7 bases lining up with TRBD1. Germline V gene lookup returns CDR1 MNHNS and CDR2 SASEGT. V was clipped by 6 bases and J by 6 bases; unmatched bases: 13. The CDR3 covers 15 residues. CDR3 coding DNA: TGTGCCAGCAGGTCTTCGGACAGGCCCCAGGATGGCTACACCTTC. Translated, it gives CASRSSDRPQDGYTF.

This rearrangement joins TRBV7-9 to TRBJ1-4; 7 positions agree with TRBD1. The length of the CDR3 is 15 residues. The V and J ends lost 5 bases and 3 bases, in that order; junction bases with no gene match: 6. CDR1 is SEHNR and CDR2 is FQNEAQ in the germline V gene (reference sequence). The CDR3 is CASSPRRGPNEKLFF. The CDR3 bases are TGTGCCAGCAGCCCACGGAGGGGGCCTAATGAAAAACTGTTTTTT.

This chain joins TRBV29-1 and TRBJ1-2; 8 bases line up with TRBD1. CDR3 size: 14 residues. CDR1 and CDR2 (germline): SQVTM, ANQGSEA. With V trimmed by 2 bases and J by 3 bases, 5 bases remained unmatched. CDR3 nucleotide sequence: TGCAGCGTTGAATCAGGGGGCAGTTACTATGGCTACACCTTC. It encodes CSVESGGSYYGYTF.

V usage is TRBV7-8 and J usage is TRBJ2-2; TRBD2 matches at 10 bases. This CDR3 comprises 19 residues. CDR1 and CDR2 (germline): SGHVS, FQNEAQ. J gave up 7 bases and V 7 bases, and 21 bases lay outside the gene matches. The CDR3 region is CASTPMGAGGGRPIGELFF. DNA for the CDR3: TGTGCCAGCACCCCAATGGGAGCGGGGGGGGGTAGGCCAATCGGGGAGCTGTTTTTT.

The rearrangement uses TRBV9 and TRBJ2-3; TRBD2 aligns across 16 bases. Germline V lookup: CDR1 SGDLS, CDR2 YYNGEE. CDR3 size: 18 residues. The V gene end was trimmed by 3 bases and the J gene end by 1 base; junction bases not matched to a gene: 5. CDR3 sequence (DNA): TGTGCCAGCAGCGCGGGACTAGCGGGGGGGCTTGGCACAGATACGCAGTATTTT. Translated, it gives CASSAGLAGGLGTDTQYF.

This chain joins TRBV7-9 and TRBJ2-1; 9 bases are shared with TRBD2. The ends lost 5 bases at V and 5 bases at J; junction bases unmatched: 7. Germline CDR1 reads SEHNR; CDR2 reads FQNEAQ (reference sequence). The CDR3 consists of 15 residues. The DNA of the CDR3 is TGTGCCAGCAGCCGAGCGGGGGGAACGAACAATGAGCAGTTCTTC. It translates to CASSRAGGTNNEQFF.

This clone has a single count. V gene TRBV27 combines with J gene TRBJ2-5; a weak D match, TRBD2 (6 bases). V lost 6 bases and J 0 bases, leaving 20 bases between the germline ends. There are 17 residues in the CDR3. Per germline, CDR1 MNHEY and CDR2 SMNVEV (reference sequence). CDR3 loop: CASRGLSLSGYQETQYF. CDR3 bases: TGTGCCAGCAGGGGTTTATCTCTAAGCGGGTACCAAGAGACCCAGTACTTC.

The chain couples TRBV29-1 to TRBJ2-2, with TRBD1 matching 7 bases. V lost 7 bases and J lost 1; bases outside the gene matches: 6. The CDR3 is 14 residues long. Per the germline V gene, CDR1 is SQVTM and CDR2 is ANQGSEA. CDR3 sequence (DNA): TGCAGCGCCACTGACAGGGTGAACACCGGGGAGCTGTTTTTT. Encoded protein: CSATDRVNTGELFF.

This chain connects TRBV16 to TRBJ2-7; D not resolved. The CDR3 is 13 amino acids. Germline CDR1 KGHSY, CDR2 FQNENV. V was cut by 4 bases and J by 5 bases, with 12 bases left in between. As DNA, the CDR3 is TGTGCCAGCAGCCGGCAACAGTTCGACGAGCAGTACGTC. Translated: CASSRQQFDEQYV.

The chain uses TRBV6-1 and TRBJ2-1; 8 nucleotides align to TRBD2. The CDR3 runs 15 residues. In germline, CDR1 is MNHNS, CDR2 SASEGT. The V segment lost 7 bases and the J segment 1 base; nucleotides outside the gene matches: 6. CDR3 sequence reads: CASMLLADSYNEQFF. The CDR3, as DNA: TGTGCCAGCATGCTACTAGCGGATTCCTACAATGAGCAGTTCTTC.

The chain has TRBV29-1 and TRBJ1-1, with 7 bases fitting TRBD1. The junction had 16 bases not matched to a gene; V was cut back by 7 bases and J by 8 bases. The germline gives CDR1 SQVTM, CDR2 ANQGSEA. The CDR3 has 14 residues. The DNA of the CDR3 is TGCAGCGCCAGACAGGGAATCATGTCTTCGGAAGCTTTCTTT. This encodes CSARQGIMSSEAFF.

The chain couples TRBV4-3 to TRBJ2-1, with a weak D call TRBD2 (5 bases). Germline V gene data show CDR1 as LGHNA and CDR2 as YSLEER. The CDR3 is 15 residues long. The V and J ends lost 1 base and 4 bases respectively, with 11 bases between them. CDR3 in DNA: TGCGCCAGCAGCCAAGCCCGACTACCTTACAATGAGCAGTTCTTC. Its translation is CASSQARLPYNEQFF.

The rearrangement joins TRBV4-1 to TRBJ1-3; 7 bases align to TRBD1. The trim removed 4 bases at V and 6 bases at J, leaving 12 bases unmatched. The germline V gene encodes CDR1 MGHRA and CDR2 YSYEKL. CDR3 length: 16 residues. CDR3 region: CASSPLGEGGANTIYF. In DNA form, the CDR3 reads TGCGCCAGCAGCCCCCTCGGGGAAGGGGGCGCAAACACCATATATTTT.

The chain has TRBV7-2 and TRBJ2-7, with 9 bases identical to TRBD2. Germline loops: CDR1 SGHTA, CDR2 FQGNSA. V lost 1 base, J lost 2 bases, and 3 bases stayed unmatched. The length of the CDR3 is 15 residues. The CDR3 spells CASSLGGGAPYEQYF. DNA of the CDR3: TGTGCCAGCAGCTTAGGCGGGGGGGCCCCCTACGAGCAGTACTTC.

The gene calls are TRBV28 and TRBJ1-3; D is ambiguous. This CDR3 is built from 15 residues. Trimming removed 3 bases from V and 1 base from J, with 10 bases in between. Germline-derived CDR1 and CDR2 are MDHEN and SYDVKM. In DNA form, the CDR3 reads TGTGCCAGCAGTTTTGGGGAGAGGTCTGGAAACACCATATATTTT. This encodes CASSFGERSGNTIYF.

The CDR3 DNA reads as TGTGCCAGCAGGCTAATGTCAGGGAACGAGCAGTACTTC. It codes for CASRLMSGNEQYF. This chain connects TRBV6-5 to TRBJ2-7; weak D call: TRBD1 (5 bases). CDR3 length: 13 residues. Trimming pared 6 bases from V and 5 bases from J, leaving 14 bases between. CDR1 MNHEY and CDR2 SVGAGI come from the germline V gene.